This T cell receptor beta chain was retrieved from a study of blood T cell repertoires in COVID-19. On the study more broadly: From the United States, Italy and Spain came samples of acute and convalescent COVID-19. Sources were T cells, B-cell-depleted T cells, or PBMCs; the material itself was cDNA or gDNA.

Libraries were prepared by immunoSEQ multiplex PCR; TCRdb keeps only in-frame clonotypes and omits some of them. This sample has 200,000 to 250,000 clones, with 87% found just once. Everyone who took part was roughly 18 to 95 years old, and they came from about 25 US areas. This clone was seen a single time. CDR1 MNHEY and CDR2 SVGAGI come from the germline V gene. The length of the CDR3 is 15 residues. V lost 7 bases and J lost 6; bases outside the gene matches: 11. This sequence originates from a man aged 25 to 40 who had recovered from COVID-19. The chain employs TRBV6-5 and TRBJ1-4; 7 bases are shared with TRBD1. Sequenced: PBMCs or T cells enriched from blood (not recorded which). The CDR3 coding sequence is TGTGCCAGCACCTTCACAGGGGCCAATTATGAAAAACTGTTTTTT. Amino acid sequence: CASTFTGANYEKLFF.